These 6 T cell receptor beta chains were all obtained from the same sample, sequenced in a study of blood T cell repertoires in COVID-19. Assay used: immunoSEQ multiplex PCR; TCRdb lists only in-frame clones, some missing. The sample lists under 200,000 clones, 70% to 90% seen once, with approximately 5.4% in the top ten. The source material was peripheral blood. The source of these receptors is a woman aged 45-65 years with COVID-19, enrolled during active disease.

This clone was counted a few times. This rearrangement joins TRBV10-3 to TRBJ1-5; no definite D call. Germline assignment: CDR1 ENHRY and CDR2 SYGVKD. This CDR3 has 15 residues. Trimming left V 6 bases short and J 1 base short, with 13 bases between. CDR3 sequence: CAIRPSGGSNQPQHF. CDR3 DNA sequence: TGTGCCATCAGACCCTCGGGAGGGAGCAATCAGCCCCAGCATTTT.

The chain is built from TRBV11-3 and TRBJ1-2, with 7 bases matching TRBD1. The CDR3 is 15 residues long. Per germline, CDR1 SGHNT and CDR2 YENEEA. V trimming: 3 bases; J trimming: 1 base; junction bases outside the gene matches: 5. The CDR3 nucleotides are TGTGCCAGCAGCTTGCCGGGACAGAGTAACTATGGCTACACCTTC. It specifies CASSLPGQSNYGYTF.

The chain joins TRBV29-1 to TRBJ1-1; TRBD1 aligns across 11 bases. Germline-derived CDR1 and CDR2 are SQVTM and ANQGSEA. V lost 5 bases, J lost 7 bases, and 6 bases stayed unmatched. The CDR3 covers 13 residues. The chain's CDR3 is CSVWRTGGGEAFF. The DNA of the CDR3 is TGCAGCGTTTGGCGGACAGGGGGCGGTGAAGCTTTCTTT.

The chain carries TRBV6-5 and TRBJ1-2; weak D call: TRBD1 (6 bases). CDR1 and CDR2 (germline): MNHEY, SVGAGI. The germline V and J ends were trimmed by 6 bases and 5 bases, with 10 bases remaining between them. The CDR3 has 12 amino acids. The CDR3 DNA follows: TGTGCCAGCAGGACAGGAGTATATGGCTACACCTTC. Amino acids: CASRTGVYGYTF.

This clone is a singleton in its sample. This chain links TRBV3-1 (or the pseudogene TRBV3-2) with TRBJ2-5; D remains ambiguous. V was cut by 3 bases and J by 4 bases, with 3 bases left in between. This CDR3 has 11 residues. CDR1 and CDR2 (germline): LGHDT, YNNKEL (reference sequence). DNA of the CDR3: TGTGCCAGCAGCCAGGCAGAGACCCAGTACTTC. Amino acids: CASSQAETQYF.

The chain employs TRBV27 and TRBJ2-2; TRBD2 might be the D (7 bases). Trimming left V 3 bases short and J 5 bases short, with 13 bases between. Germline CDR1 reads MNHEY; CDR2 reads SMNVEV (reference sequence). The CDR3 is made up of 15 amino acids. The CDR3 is CASSFGGLSTGELFF. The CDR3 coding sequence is TGTGCCAGCAGTTTCGGGGGGCTGAGTACCGGGGAGCTGTTTTTT.